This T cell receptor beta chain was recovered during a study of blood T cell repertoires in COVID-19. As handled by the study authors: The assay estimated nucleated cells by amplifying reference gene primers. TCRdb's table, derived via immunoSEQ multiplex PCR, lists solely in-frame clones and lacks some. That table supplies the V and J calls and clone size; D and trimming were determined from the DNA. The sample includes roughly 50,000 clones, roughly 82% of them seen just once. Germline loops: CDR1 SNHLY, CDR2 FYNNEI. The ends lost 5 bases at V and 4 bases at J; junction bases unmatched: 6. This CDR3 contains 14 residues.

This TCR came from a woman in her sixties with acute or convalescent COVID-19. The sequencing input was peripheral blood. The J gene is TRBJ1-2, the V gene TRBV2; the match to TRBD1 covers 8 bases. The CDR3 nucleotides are TGTGCCAGCAGTTCGGACAGGGCCCTCTATGGCTACACCTTC. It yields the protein CASSSDRALYGYTF. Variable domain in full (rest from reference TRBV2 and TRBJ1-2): EPEVTQTPSHQVTQMGQEVILRCVPISNHLYFYWYRQILGQKVEFLVSFYNNEISEKSEIFDDQFSVERPDGSNFTLKIRSTKLEDSAMYFCASSSDRALYGYTFGSGTRLTVV.